This is a list of T cell receptor beta chains from one sample in a study of T cell repertoires in cytomegalovirus infection. TCRdb re-called the reads through MiXCR, storing one row per CDR3 protein. The sample yields 250,000 to 300,000 distinct CDR3 sequences, roughly 26% seen once. The sample comprised PBMCs. The receptor source for this set is a human donor in good health (CMV status not recorded). Some clones in this sample may be carry-over from other donors' samples. Each CDR3 is given with its conserved first and last residue. The D gene is left open where the match is weak. Clone size, where shown, is once, few, many, or a class for clones that have expanded.

D: -; length: 16; size: -; J: TRBJ2-1; V: TRBV18; CDR3: CASSPGGRGSYNEQFF
D: -; length: 14; size: many; J: TRBJ1-6; V: TRBV28; CDR3: CASSLSGPEGPLHF
D: -; length: 12; size: -; J: TRBJ2-1; V: TRBV6-1; CDR3: CASSDLFNEQFF
D: TRBD2; length: 14; size: -; J: TRBJ2-1; V: TRBV19; CDR3: CASSIGREGNEQFF
D: TRBD1; length: 15; size: -; J: TRBJ1-4; V: TRBV7-2; CDR3: CASSLHRGGGEKLFF
D: TRBD2; length: 17; size: few; J: TRBJ2-1; V: TRBV24-1; CDR3: CATSDATSGRAPGEQFF
D: TRBD1; length: 15; size: -; J: TRBJ2-5; V: TRBV5-1; CDR3: CASSLETGGKETQYF
D: -; length: 13; size: few; J: TRBJ2-7; V: TRBV19; CDR3: CASTTKPSYEQYF
D: TRBD1; length: 12; size: many; J: TRBJ1-2; V: TRBV7-2; CDR3: CASSGQGYGYTF
D: TRBD1; length: 14; size: few; J: TRBJ2-2; V: TRBV20-1; CDR3: CSAPGTGNTGELFF
D: TRBD2; length: 16; size: -; J: TRBJ2-1; V: TRBV6-4; CDR3: CASSGTSGSSYNEQFF
D: -; length: 13; size: few; J: TRBJ2-1; V: TRBV6-2/TRBV6-3; CDR3: CASSSPQSNEQFF
D: TRBD2; length: 16; size: -; J: TRBJ2-5; V: TRBV7-2; CDR3: CASSFMAGGTQETQYF
D: -; length: 12; size: few; J: TRBJ2-3; V: TRBV28; CDR3: CASSFRGALQYF
D: -; length: 11; size: few; J: TRBJ2-7; V: TRBV29-1; CDR3: CSGGTSYEQYF
D: -; length: 14; size: many; J: TRBJ2-2; V: TRBV12-3/TRBV12-4; CDR3: CASSPGFRTGELFF
D: -; length: 14; size: -; J: TRBJ1-1; V: TRBV7-2; CDR3: CASSRDGIRTEAFF
D: -; length: 13; size: -; J: TRBJ2-7; V: TRBV28; CDR3: CASSLTEPVEQYF
D: -; length: 15; size: -; J: TRBJ2-3; V: TRBV12-3/TRBV12-4; CDR3: CASSSHGGDTDTQYF
D: TRBD2; length: 14; size: -; J: TRBJ2-7; V: TRBV20-1; CDR3: CSASRSSGSYEQYF
D: TRBD2; length: 14; size: -; J: TRBJ2-5; V: TRBV10-3; CDR3: CAIAASGGQETQYF
D: -; length: 11; size: -; J: TRBJ2-5; V: TRBV24-1; CDR3: CATSDFIAWYF
D: -; length: 12; size: few; J: TRBJ1-2; V: TRBV4-1; CDR3: CASSHYGNGYTF
D: TRBD2; length: 13; size: few; J: TRBJ2-7; V: TRBV19; CDR3: CATPRDYTYEQYF
D: -; length: 16; size: many; J: TRBJ2-2; V: TRBV14; CDR3: CASSQDTVVLSGELFF
D: -; length: 14; size: -; J: TRBJ1-2; V: TRBV6-2/TRBV6-3; CDR3: CASSLRGHFNGYTF
D: -; length: 15; size: many; J: TRBJ2-7; V: TRBV7-8; CDR3: CASSLALGGTYEQYF
D: -; length: 13; size: -; J: TRBJ1-5; V: TRBV5-1; CDR3: CASSLDGREPQHF